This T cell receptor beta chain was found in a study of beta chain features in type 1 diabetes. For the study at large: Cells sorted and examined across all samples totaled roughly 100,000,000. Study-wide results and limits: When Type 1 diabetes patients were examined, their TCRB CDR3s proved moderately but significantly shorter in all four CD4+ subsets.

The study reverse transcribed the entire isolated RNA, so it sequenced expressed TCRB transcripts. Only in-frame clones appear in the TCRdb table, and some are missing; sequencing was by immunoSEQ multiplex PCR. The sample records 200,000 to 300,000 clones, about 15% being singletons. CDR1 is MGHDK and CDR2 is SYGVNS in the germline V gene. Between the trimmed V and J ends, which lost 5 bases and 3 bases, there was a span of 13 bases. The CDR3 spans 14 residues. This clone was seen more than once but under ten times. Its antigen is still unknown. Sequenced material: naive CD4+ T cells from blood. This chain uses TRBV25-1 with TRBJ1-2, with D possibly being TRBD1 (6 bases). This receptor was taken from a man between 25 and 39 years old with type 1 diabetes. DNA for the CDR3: TGTGCCAGCAGTCCAAATCCAGGGGACTATGGCTACACCTTC. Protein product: CASSPNPGDYGYTF.